This TCR beta chain was sequenced for a study of T cell repertoires in cytomegalovirus infection (dated by TCRdb to the late 2010s). A note on the overall study: Recently identified HLA-C-restricted CMV epitopes, whose presentation resists viral immunomodulation, were targeted by peptide stimulations together with well-studied HLA-B-restricted epitopes. Donor HLA type was relevant to the analysis, because carriage of CMV infection together with the matching HLA type was indicated by public TCR beta signatures.

Sample treatment or condition, as interpreted from the label and publication: in vitro stimulation with specific CMV peptide epitopes to enrich CMV-specific T cells. For sequencing, an Illumina HiSeq 1500 was employed. In-frame beta chains were kept once TCRdb had trimmed the public reads at Q25 with fastp and called clones with MiXCR. Rows are unified per CDR3 protein, each entry keeping the most common DNA and genes. For this sample there are some 920,000 distinct CDR3 sequences; 30% to 40% appear just once. 13% of the sample rests with the top ten. What the study reported, not specific to this receptor: In the ex vivo response, HLA-C-restricted CMV-specific TCR beta clonotypes were dominant, and in two of eight donors the single most frequent clonotype came from this HLA-C-restricted group. In both this cohort and an independent cohort of 352 donors, the cumulative frequency of public TCR beta family members distinguished carriers of CMV infection plus the relevant HLA type.

Turning to this clonotype: The antigen this receptor binds is unknown. Base qualities are not at hand, and no much larger clone is one base apart.

The sample here was cultured CD8+ T cells from PBMCs, taken from culture after CMV antigen stimulation. The TCR was taken from a human donor in good health (CMV status not recorded). Some clones in this sample may be carry-over from other donors' samples.

CDR3 reads: CASSYLTDPYSYEQYV. The nucleotides are TGTGCCAGCAGTTACTTGACAGACCCCTACTCCTACGAGCAGTACGTC. The receptor chain draws on TRBV6-6 and TRBJ2-7; tentative D gene TRBD1, with 5 bases matching. Deletion took 1 base off V and 0 bases off J, with a span of 13 bases between the germline ends. From cysteine to valine, the CDR3 is 16 amino acids long. Only CDR3 DNA is held: 48 bases, read in frame from base 1. From the germline V gene (reference sequence), CDR1 is MNHNY and CDR2 is SVGAGI.